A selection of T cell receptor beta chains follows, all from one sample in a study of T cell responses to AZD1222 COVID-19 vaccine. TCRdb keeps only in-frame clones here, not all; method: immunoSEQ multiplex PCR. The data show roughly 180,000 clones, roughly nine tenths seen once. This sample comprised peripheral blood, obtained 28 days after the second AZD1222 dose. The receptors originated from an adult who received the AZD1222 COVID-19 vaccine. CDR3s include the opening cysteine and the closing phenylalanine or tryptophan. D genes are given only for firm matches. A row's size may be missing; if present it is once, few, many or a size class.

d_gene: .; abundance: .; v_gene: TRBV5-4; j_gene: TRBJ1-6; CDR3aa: CASSLARNQGNSPLHF; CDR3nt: TGTGCCAGCAGCTTGGCAAGGAACCAGGGGAATTCACCCCTCCACTTT
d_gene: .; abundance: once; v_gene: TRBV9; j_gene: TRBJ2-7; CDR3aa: CASSVGSRGSYEQYF; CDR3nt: TGTGCCAGCAGCGTAGGATCCCGGGGATCCTACGAGCAGTACTTC
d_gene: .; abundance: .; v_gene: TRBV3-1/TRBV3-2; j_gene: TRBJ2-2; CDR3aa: CASSRDHTTGELFF; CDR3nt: TGTGCCAGCAGCCGGGACCACACCACCGGGGAGCTGTTTTTT
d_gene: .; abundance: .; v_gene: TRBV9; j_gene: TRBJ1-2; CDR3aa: CASSVGGYGYTF; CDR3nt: TGTGCCAGCAGCGTTGGGGGCTATGGCTACACCTTC
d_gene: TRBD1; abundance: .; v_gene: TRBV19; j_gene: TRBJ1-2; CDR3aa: CASSPQALGTGHGYTF; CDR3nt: TGTGCCAGTAGTCCCCAAGCCCTCGGGACAGGGCATGGCTACACCTTC
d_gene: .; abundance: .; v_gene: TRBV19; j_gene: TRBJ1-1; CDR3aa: CASSISRYEAFF; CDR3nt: TGTGCCAGTAGTATAAGCAGGTACGAAGCTTTCTTT
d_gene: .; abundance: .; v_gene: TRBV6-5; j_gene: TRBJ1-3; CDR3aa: CASSTFSGEGNTIYF; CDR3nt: TGTGCCAGCAGTACCTTCTCGGGGGAAGGAAACACCATATATTTT
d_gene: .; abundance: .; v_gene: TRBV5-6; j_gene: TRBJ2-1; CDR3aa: CASAFFNEQFF; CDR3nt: TGTGCCAGCGCCTTCTTCAATGAGCAGTTCTTC
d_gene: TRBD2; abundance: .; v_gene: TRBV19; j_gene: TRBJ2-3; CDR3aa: CASSRALSGRGDTQYF; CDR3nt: TGTGCCAGTAGTAGAGCCCTTAGCGGGAGAGGCGATACGCAGTATTTT
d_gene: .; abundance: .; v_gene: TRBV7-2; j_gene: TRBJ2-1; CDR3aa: CASSYIRGGYNEQFF; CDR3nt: TGTGCCAGCAGCTACATCAGGGGGGGATACAATGAGCAGTTCTTC
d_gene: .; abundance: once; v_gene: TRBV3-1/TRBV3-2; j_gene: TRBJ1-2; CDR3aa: CASSQGLGRGLGERLYGYTF; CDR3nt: TGTGCCAGCAGCCAAGGATTAGGGCGAGGATTGGGGGAGAGGTTATATGGCTACACCTTC
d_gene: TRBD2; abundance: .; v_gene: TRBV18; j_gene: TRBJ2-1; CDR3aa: CASSPPGLAPKDEQFF; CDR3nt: TGTGCCAGCTCACCACCCGGACTAGCGCCCAAGGATGAGCAGTTCTTC
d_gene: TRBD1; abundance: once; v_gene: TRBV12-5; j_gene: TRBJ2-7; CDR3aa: CASGGQGFEQYF; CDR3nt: TGTGCTAGTGGGGGACAGGGGTTCGAGCAGTACTTC
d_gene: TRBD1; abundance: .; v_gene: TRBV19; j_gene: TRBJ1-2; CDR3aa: CASRQGGYGYTF; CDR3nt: TGTGCCAGTAGACAGGGGGGCTATGGCTACACCTTC
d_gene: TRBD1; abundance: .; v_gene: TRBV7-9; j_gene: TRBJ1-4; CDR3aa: CASSLGGQEPHEKLFF; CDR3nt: TGTGCCAGCAGCTTAGGGGGACAGGAGCCGCATGAAAAACTGTTTTTT
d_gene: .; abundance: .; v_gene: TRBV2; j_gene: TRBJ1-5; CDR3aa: CASSPTDPVSNQPQHF; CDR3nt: TGTGCCAGCAGTCCGACCGACCCCGTTAGCAATCAGCCCCAGCATTTT
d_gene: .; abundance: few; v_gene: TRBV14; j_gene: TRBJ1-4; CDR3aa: CASSAWVGEKLFF; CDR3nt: TGTGCCAGCAGTGCTTGGGTCGGTGAAAAACTGTTTTTT
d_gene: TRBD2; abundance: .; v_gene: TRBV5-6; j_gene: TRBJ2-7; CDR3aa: CASSFTSGNYEQYF; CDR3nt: TGTGCCAGCAGCTTTACTAGCGGGAACTACGAGCAGTACTTC
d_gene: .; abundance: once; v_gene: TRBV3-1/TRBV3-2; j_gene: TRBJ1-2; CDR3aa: CASSQAGVEGLRGYTF; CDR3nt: TGTGCCAGCAGCCAAGCCGGTGTAGAGGGACTGAGGGGCTACACCTTC
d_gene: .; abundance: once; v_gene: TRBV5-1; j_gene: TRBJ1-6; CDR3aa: CASSLAGMSPLHF; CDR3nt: TGCGCCAGCAGTCTGGCGGGAATGTCACCCCTCCACTTT
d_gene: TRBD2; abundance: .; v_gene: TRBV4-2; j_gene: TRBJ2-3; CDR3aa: CASSQSGLAGGTDTQYF; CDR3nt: TGTGCCAGCAGCCAATCGGGACTAGCGGGGGGCACAGATACGCAGTATTTT
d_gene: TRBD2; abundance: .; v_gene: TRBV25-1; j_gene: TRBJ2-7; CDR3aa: CATRLAGGYEQYF; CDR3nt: TGTGCTACGAGACTAGCGGGAGGCTACGAGCAGTACTTC
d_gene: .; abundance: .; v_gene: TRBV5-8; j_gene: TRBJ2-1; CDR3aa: CASSLGPPYNEQFF; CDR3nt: TGTGCCAGCAGCTTGGGACCCCCCTACAATGAGCAGTTCTTC
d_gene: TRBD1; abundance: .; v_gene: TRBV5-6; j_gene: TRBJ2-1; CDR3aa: CASSLADRLYSGTARFF; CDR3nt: TGTGCCAGCAGCTTGGCCGATCGCTTATATTCCGGGACAGCAAGGTTCTTC
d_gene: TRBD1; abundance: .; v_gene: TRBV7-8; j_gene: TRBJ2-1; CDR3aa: CASSSTDRGLYNEQFF; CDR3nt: TGTGCCAGCAGCTCTACCGACAGGGGACTTTACAATGAGCAGTTCTTC
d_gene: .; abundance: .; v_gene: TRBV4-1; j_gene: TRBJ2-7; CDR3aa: CASSQATGTPYEQYF; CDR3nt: TGCGCCAGCAGCCAAGCAACCGGGACCCCCTACGAGCAGTACTTC
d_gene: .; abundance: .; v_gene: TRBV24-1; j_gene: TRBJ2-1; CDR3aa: CATSDPTIGGPFF; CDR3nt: TGTGCCACCAGTGATCCGACAATCGGGGGACCGTTCTTC
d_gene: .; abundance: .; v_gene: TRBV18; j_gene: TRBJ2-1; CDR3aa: CASSPQGGGQDEQFF; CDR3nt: TGTGCCAGCTCACCACAGGGGGGGGGTCAGGATGAGCAGTTCTTC
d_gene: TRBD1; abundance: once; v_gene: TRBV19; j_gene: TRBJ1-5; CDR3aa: CASSKTGSGSNQPQHF; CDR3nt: TGTGCCAGTAGTAAGACAGGGTCGGGTAGCAATCAGCCCCAGCATTTT
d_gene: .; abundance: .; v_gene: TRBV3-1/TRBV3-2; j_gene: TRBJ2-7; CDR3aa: CASSPGPFWEQYF; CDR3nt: TGTGCCAGCAGCCCGGGACCCTTTTGGGAGCAGTACTTC
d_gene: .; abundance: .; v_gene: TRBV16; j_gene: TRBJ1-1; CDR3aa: CASSQSRGGTEAFF; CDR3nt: TGTGCCAGCAGCCAATCGCGGGGCGGCACTGAAGCTTTCTTT
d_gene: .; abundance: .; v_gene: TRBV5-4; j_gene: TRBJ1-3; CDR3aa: CASSLGHSGTGNTIYF; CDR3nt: TGTGCCAGCAGCTTGGGACACTCTGGAACTGGAAACACCATATATTTT
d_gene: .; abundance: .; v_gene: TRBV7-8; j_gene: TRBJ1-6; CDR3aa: CASSLDQISVSPLHF; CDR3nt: TGTGCCAGCAGCTTAGACCAGATCAGTGTTTCGCCCCTCCACTTT
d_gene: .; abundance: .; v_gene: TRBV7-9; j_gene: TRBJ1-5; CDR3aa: CASSLDHQPQHF; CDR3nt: TGTGCCAGCAGCTTAGACCATCAGCCCCAGCATTTT
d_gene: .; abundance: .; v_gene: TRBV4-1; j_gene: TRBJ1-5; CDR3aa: CASSQDVAQFSNQPQHF; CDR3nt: TGCGCCAGCAGCCAAGATGTGGCCCAGTTTAGCAATCAGCCCCAGCATTTT
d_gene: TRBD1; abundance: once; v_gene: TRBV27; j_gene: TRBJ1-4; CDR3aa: CASSLRQGRGEKLFF; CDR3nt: TGTGCCAGCAGTCTCCGACAGGGAAGAGGGGAAAAACTGTTTTTT
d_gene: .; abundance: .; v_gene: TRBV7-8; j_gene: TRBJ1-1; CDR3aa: CASSLGGRNTEAFF; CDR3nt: TGTGCCAGCAGCTTGGGGGGCAGGAACACTGAAGCTTTCTTT
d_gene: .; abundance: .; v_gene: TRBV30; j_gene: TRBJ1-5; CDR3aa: CAWSWTANQPQHF; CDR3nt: TGTGCCTGGAGTTGGACAGCAAATCAGCCCCAGCATTTT
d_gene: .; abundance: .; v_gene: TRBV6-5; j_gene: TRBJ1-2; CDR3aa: CASRDRRNGYTF; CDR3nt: TGTGCCAGCCGCGACAGGAGGAATGGCTACACCTTC
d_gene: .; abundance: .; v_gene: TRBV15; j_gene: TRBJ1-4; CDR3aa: CATSPSATNEKLFF; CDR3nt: TGTGCCACCAGCCCCAGCGCAACTAATGAAAAACTGTTTTTT
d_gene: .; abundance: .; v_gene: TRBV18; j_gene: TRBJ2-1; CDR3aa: CASSPNRNNEQFF; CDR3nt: TGTGCCAGCTCACCTAACAGAAACAATGAGCAGTTCTTC